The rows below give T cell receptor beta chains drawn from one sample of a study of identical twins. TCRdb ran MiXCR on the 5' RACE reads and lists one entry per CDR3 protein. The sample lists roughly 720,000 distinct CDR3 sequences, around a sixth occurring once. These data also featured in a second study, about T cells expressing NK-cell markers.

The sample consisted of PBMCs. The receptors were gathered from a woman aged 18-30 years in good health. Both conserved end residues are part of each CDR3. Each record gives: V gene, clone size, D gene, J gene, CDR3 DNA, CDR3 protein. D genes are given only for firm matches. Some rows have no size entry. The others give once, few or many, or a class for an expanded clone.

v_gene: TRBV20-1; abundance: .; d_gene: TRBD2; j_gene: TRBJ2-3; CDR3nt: TGCAGTGCCCATGGGGGCGGGAGGGCAGATACGCAGTATTTT; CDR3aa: CSAHGGGRADTQYF
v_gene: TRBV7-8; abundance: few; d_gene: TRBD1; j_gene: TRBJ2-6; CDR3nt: TGTGCCAGCAGCCGAAATACAGGGGGACCTGGGGCCAACGTCCTGACTTTC; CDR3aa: CASSRNTGGPGANVLTF
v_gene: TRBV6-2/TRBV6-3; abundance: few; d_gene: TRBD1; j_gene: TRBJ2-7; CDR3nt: TGTGCCAGCAGGGGGGGACAGGGGACCTACGAGCAGTACTTC; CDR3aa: CASRGGQGTYEQYF
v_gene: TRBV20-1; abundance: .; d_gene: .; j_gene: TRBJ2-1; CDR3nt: TGCAGTGCTAGTGGGTGGGGTGAGCAGTTCTTC; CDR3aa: CSASGWGEQFF
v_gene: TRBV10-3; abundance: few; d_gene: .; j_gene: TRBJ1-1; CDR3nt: TGTGCCATCAGGATACAGGGGAACACTGAAGCTTTCTTT; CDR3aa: CAIRIQGNTEAFF
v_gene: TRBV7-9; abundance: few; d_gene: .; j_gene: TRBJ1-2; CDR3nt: TGTGCCAGCACTTCTCCGGGCGTTAACTATGGCTACACCTTC; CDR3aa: CASTSPGVNYGYTF
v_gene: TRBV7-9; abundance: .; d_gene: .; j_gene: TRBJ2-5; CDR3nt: TGTGCCAGCAGCGATACTTGGACCCAGTACTTC; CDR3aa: CASSDTWTQYF
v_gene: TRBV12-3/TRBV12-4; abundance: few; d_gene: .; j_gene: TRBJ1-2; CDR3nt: TGTGCCAGCAGTCCCGGGCCCGGGTCGAACTATGGCTACACCTTC; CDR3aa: CASSPGPGSNYGYTF
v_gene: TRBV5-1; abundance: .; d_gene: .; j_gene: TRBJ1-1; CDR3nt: TGCGCCAGCAGCTTGGCAGGGAGGGTGGACACTGAAGCTTTCTTT; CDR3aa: CASSLAGRVDTEAFF
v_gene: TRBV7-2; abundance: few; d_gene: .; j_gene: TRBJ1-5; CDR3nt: TGTGCCAGCAGCTTAGAGGGCAGATACAATCAGCCCCAGCATTTT; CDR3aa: CASSLEGRYNQPQHF
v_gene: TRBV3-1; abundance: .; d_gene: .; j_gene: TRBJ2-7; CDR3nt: TGTGCCAGCAGCCACTACCGTACCGTTGAGCAGTACTTC; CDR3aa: CASSHYRTVEQYF
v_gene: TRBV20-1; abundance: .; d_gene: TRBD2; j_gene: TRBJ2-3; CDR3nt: TGCAGTGCTAGTTCCAGCGGGGACACAGATACGCAGTATTTT; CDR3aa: CSASSSGDTDTQYF
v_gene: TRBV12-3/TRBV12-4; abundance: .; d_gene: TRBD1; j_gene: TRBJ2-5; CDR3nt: TGTGCCAGCAGCCCAAAAACGTCCGGGACAGAAGAGACCCAGTACTTC; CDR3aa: CASSPKTSGTEETQYF
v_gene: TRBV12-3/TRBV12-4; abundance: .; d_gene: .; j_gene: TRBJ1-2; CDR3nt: TGTGCCAGCAGCCCCCGTCGGGGCTATGGTAGCTACACCTTC; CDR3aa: CASSPRRGYGSYTF
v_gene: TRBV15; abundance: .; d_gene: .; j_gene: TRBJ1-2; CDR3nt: TGTGCCACCAGCAGAGTGTTCGGGGCGGTGAGTGGTGGCTACACCTTC; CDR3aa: CATSRVFGAVSGGYTF
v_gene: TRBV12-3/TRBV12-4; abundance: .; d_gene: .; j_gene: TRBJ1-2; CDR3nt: TGTGCCAGCAGGAACCCCGGGGGCTACACCTTC; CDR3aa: CASRNPGGYTF
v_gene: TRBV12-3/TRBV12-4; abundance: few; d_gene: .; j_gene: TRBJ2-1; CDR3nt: TGTGCCAGCAGTCCAGACCCGGGCAATGAGCAGTTCTTC; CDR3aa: CASSPDPGNEQFF
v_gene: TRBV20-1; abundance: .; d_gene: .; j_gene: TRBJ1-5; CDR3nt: TGCAGTGCTTCGACAGGTCCCAGCAATCAGCCCCAGCATTTT; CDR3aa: CSASTGPSNQPQHF
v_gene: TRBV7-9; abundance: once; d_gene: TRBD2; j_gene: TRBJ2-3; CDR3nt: TGTGCCAGCAGCTTAGGGGACTATAACACAGATACGCAGTATTTT; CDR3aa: CASSLGDYNTDTQYF
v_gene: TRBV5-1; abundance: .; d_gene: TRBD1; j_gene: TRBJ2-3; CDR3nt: TGCGCCAGCAGCTTGGTGTCTTTGGGACAGGCCGGCACAGATACGCAGTATTTT; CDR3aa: CASSLVSLGQAGTDTQYF
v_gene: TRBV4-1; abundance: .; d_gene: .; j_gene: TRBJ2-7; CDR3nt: TGCGCCAGCAGCCCCGGGACTTCGGCCCTTTATTCCTACGAGCAGTACTTC; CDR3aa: CASSPGTSALYSYEQYF
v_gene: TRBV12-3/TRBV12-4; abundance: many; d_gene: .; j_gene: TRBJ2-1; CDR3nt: TGTGCCAGCAGTCCCCTAGCTCGTTTCGCGAATGAGCAGTTCTTC; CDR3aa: CASSPLARFANEQFF
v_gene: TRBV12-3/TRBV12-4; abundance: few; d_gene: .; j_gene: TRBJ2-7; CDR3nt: TGTGCCAGCAGTTTCGGCAAGGCAGTCGAGCAGTACTTC; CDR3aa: CASSFGKAVEQYF
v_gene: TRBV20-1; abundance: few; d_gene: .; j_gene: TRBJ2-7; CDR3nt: TGCAGTGCTCGGCGGGGTAGCTCCTACGAGCAGTACTTC; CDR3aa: CSARRGSSYEQYF
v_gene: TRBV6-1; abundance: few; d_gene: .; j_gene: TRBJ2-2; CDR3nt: TGTGCCAGCAGTGGCCCGGGACAAACGAACACCGGGGAGCTGTTTTTT; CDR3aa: CASSGPGQTNTGELFF
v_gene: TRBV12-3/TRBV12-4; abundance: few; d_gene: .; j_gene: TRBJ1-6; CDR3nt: TGTGCCAGCAGTTTAACACCGTCGGGGGATTCACCCCTCCACTTT; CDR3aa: CASSLTPSGDSPLHF
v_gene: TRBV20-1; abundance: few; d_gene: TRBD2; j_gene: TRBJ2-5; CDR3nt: TGCAGTGCTAGACCAAGGACTAGCGGGAACCAAGAGACCCAGTACTTC; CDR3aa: CSARPRTSGNQETQYF
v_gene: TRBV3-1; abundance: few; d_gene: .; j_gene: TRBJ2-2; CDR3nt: TGTGCCAGCAGCCAAGTGGGGGGGCGTCGAACCGGGGAGCTGTTTTTT; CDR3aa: CASSQVGGRRTGELFF
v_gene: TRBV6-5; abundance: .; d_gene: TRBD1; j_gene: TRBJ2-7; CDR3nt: TGTGCCAGCAGTTACGGGACAGGCTACGAGCAGTACTTC; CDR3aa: CASSYGTGYEQYF
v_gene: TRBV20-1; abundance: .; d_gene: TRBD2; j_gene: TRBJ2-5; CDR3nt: TGCAGTGTCACGGCCGGGACTAGCTGGGAGACCCAGTACTTC; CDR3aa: CSVTAGTSWETQYF
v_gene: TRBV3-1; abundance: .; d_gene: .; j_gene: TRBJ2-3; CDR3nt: TGTGCCAGCAGCCAGAAATTGAGCACAGATACGCAGTATTTT; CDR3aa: CASSQKLSTDTQYF
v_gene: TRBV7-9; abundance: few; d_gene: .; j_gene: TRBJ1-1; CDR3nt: TGTGCCAGCAGCACCCGACACACTGAAGCTTTCTTT; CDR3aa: CASSTRHTEAFF
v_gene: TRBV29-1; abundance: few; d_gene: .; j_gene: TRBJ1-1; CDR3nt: TGCAGCGTTAGTACAGGAGCTGAAGCTTTCTTT; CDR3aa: CSVSTGAEAFF
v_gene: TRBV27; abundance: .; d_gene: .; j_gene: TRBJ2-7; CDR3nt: TGTGCCAGCAGTTTAAGGGGGTTGAGGTACGAGCAGTACTTC; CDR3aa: CASSLRGLRYEQYF
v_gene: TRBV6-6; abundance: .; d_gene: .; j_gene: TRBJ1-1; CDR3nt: TGTGCCAGCAGTACTATAGCCCAGACTGAAGCTTTCTTT; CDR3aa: CASSTIAQTEAFF
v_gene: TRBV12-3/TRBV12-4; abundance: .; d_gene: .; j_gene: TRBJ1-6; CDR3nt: TGTGCCACCCGTTGGGGGCCACATAATTCACCCCTCCACTTT; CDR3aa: CATRWGPHNSPLHF
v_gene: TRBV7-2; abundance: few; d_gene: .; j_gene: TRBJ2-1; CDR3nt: TGTGCCAGCAGCTTAGCGATCCTCATCTACAATGAGCAGTTCTTC; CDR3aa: CASSLAILIYNEQFF
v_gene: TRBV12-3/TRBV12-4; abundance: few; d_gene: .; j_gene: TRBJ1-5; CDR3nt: TGTGCCAGCAGGCCCGGGACGGCAAATCAGCCCCAGCATTTT; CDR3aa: CASRPGTANQPQHF
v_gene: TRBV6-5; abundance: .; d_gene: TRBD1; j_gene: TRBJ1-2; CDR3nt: TGTGCCAGCAGTTACGTGGGGAGACAGGGGGCTTCTAACTATGGCTACACCTTC; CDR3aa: CASSYVGRQGASNYGYTF
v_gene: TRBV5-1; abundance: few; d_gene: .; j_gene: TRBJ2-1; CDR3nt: TGCGCCAGCAGCCCGTACAGGGTTCTAAATGAGCAGTTCTTC; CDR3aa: CASSPYRVLNEQFF
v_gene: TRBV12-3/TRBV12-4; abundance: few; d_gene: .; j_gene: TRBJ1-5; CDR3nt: TGTGCCAGCAGTTTGGGAAGGGTCACTCAGCCCCAGCATTTT; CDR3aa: CASSLGRVTQPQHF
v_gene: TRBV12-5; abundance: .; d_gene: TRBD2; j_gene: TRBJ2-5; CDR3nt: TGTGCTAGTGGTTCCGGACTAGCGGAAGAGACCCAGTACTTC; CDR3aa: CASGSGLAEETQYF
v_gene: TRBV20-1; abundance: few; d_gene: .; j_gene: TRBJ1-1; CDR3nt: TGCAGTCACCGAGGGGCCATGAACACTGAAGCTTTCTTT; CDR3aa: CSHRGAMNTEAFF
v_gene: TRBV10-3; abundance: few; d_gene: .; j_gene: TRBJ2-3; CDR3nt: TGTGCCATCAGTGAACGGAGCGCGAACACAGATACGCAGTATTTT; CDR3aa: CAISERSANTDTQYF
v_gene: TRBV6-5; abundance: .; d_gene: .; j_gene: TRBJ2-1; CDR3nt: TGTGCCAGCAGTTACTGGGCCGGGCGACGGTCCTACAATGAGCAGTTCTTC; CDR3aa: CASSYWAGRRSYNEQFF
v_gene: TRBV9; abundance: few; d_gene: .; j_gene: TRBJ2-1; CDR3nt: TGTGCCAGCAGCGGAGGGACAAGTGACCCTTACAATGAGCAGTTCTTC; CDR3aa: CASSGGTSDPYNEQFF
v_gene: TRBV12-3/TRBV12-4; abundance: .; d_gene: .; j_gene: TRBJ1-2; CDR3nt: TGTGCCAGCAGTTTTGTCCAGCAGGGGAACTATGGCTACACCTTC; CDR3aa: CASSFVQQGNYGYTF
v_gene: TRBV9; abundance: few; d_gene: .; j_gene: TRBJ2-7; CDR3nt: TGTGCCAGCAGCGTCGAGACGTACTCCTACGAGCAGTACTTC; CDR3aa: CASSVETYSYEQYF
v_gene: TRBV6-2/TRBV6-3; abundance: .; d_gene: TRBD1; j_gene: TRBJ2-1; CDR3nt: TGTGCCAGCAGTTGGGACAGACCCACGGATGAGCAGTTCTTC; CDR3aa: CASSWDRPTDEQFF
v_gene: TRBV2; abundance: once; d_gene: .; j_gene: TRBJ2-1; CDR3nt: TGTGCCAGCAACACTCCAGGGGAGAATGAGCAGTTCTTC; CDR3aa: CASNTPGENEQFF
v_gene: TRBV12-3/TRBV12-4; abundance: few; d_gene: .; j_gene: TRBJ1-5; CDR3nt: TGTGCCAGCAGTTACGAGGGGTTCCAGCCCCAGCATTTT; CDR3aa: CASSYEGFQPQHF
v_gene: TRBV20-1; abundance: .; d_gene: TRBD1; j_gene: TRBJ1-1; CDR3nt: TGCAGTGCGTCGATCTCAGGGGGGAACACTGAAGCTTTCTTT; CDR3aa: CSASISGGNTEAFF
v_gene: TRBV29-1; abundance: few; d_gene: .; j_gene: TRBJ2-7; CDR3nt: TGCAGCGTTCGGTCGGGGGGCGAGGAGTACTTC; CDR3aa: CSVRSGGEEYF
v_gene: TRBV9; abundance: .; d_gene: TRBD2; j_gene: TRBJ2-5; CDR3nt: TGTGCCAGCAGCGTAGCTCTCGGAGCGGGAGCGGCAGAGACCCAGTACTTC; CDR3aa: CASSVALGAGAAETQYF
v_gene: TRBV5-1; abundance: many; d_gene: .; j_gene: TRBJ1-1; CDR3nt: TGCGCCAGCTCAGGGGCTCCGGACACTGAAGCTTTCTTT; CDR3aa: CASSGAPDTEAFF
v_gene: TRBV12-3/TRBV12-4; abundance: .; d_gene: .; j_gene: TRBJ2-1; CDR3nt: TGTGCCAGCAGTACTCACAATGAGCAGTTCTTC; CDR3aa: CASSTHNEQFF
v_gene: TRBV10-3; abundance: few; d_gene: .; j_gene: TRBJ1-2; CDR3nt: TGTGCCATCACTGAAGAAGGCGTTATCTATGGCTACACCTTC; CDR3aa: CAITEEGVIYGYTF
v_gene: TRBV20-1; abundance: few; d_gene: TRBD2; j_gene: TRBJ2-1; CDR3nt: TGCAGTGCTAGAAGATCGGGACTAGCGTACAATGAGCAGTTCTTC; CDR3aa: CSARRSGLAYNEQFF
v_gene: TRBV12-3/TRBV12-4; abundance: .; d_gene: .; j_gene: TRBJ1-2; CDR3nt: TGTGCCAGCAGTTTGAAGAAAGGCTACACCTTC; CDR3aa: CASSLKKGYTF